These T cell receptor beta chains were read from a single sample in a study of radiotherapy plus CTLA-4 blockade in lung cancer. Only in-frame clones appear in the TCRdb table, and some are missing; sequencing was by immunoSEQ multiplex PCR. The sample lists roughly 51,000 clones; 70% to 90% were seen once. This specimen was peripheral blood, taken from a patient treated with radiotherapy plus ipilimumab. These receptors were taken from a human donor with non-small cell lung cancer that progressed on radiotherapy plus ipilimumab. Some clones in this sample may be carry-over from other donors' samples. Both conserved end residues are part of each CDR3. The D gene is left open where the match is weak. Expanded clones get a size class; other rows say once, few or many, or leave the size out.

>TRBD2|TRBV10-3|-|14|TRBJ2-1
CANSGSNTYNEQFF
TGTGCCAATAGCGGGAGTAACACCTACAATGAGCAGTTCTTC
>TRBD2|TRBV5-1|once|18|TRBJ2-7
CASSLEPLETSGSYEQYF
TGCGCCAGCAGCTTGGAGCCTTTGGAGACTAGCGGGTCCTACGAGCAGTACTTC
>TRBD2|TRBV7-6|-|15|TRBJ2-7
CASSLVAGQSYEQYF
TGTGCCAGCAGCTTAGTAGCGGGCCAATCCTACGAGCAGTACTTC
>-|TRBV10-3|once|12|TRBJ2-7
CAISESPGEQYF
TGTGCCATCAGTGAGTCACCGGGCGAGCAGTACTTC
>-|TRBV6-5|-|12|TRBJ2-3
CASRGSGDTQYF
TGTGCCAGTAGGGGGTCGGGAGATACGCAGTATTTT
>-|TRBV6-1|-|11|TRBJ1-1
CASRGTVEAFF
TGTGCCAGCAGAGGTACAGTTGAAGCTTTCTTT
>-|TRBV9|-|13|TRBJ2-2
CASSVDYTGELFF
TGTGCCAGCAGCGTAGACTACACCGGGGAGCTGTTTTTT
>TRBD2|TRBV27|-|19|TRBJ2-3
CASSRAQPGLAGVPDTQYF
TGTGCCAGCAGCCGTGCACAGCCGGGACTAGCGGGAGTACCAGATACGCAGTATTTT
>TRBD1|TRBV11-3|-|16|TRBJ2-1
CASSLDPRQGNDEQFF
TGTGCCAGCAGCTTAGATCCGAGACAGGGTAACGATGAGCAGTTCTTC
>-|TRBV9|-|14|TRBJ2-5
CASSVDGRGETQYF
TGTGCCAGCAGCGTAGATGGTCGGGGAGAGACCCAGTACTTC
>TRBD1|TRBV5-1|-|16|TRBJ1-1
CASSLVGGQKENEAFF
TGCGCCAGCAGCTTGGTGGGGGGACAGAAAGAGAATGAAGCTTTCTTT
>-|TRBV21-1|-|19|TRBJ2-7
CASTHQEQKKAGRHYEQYF
TGTGCCAGCACGCACCAAGAACAGAAAAAAGCGGGACGGCACTACGAGCAGTACTTC
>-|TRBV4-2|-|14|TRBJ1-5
CASSPPGGNQPQHF
TGTGCCAGCAGCCCCCCAGGGGGCAATCAGCCCCAGCATTTT
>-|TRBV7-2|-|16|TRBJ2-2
CASSLAYPTVPGELFF
TGTGCCAGCAGCTTAGCCTACCCCACTGTTCCCGGGGAGCTGTTTTTT
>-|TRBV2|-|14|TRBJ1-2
CASRPRQGLYGYTF
TGTGCCAGCAGGCCTCGGCAGGGGCTCTATGGCTACACCTTC
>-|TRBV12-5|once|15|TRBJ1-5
CASGLGTVSNQPQHF
TGTGCTAGTGGTTTGGGGACAGTTAGCAATCAGCCCCAGCATTTT